This TCR beta chain stems from a study of identical twins. This clonotype came up a few times. V was trimmed by 0 bases and J by 1 base, leaving 7 bases between them. The CDR3 is 14 residues long. Germline assignment: CDR1 SGHRS and CDR2 YFSETQ. A single record per CDR3 protein comes from TCRdb applying MiXCR to the 5' RACE reads. Here the sample spans around 220,000 distinct CDR3 sequences, more than 12% being singletons. V gene TRBV5-1 combines with J gene TRBJ1-1, with unresolved D. Sequenced sample: memory (CD45RO+) T cells sorted from blood. The TCR comes from a woman under 30 in good health. CDR3 nucleotides: TGCGCCAGCAGCTTGGACTGGGGGAACACTGAAGCTTTCTTT. Protein sequence: CASSLDWGNTEAFF. The whole variable domain, filled in from reference TRBV5-1 and TRBJ1-1, reads KAGVTQTPRYLIKTRGQQVTLSCSPISGHRSVSWYQQTPGQGLQFLFEYFSETQRNKGNFPGRFSGRQFSNSRSEMNVSTLELGDSALYLCASSLDWGNTEAFFGQGTRLTVV.